These 22 T cell receptor beta chains were sequenced from one sample in a study of Ad26.COV2.S vaccination and SARS-CoV-2 variants. Measured with immunoSEQ multiplex PCR; TCRdb has only the in-frame clones, and not every one. The repertoire holds around 300,000 clones, approximately 86% seen once, with about 10% in the top ten. Treatment described: some 20 received Ad26.COV2.S at low or high dose, single or two shots; about five received placebo; per-sample allocation not given. Material that was analyzed had been drawn on day 63 after the first vaccine or placebo injection. The sample here was peripheral blood, taken in a trial of Ad26.COV2.S vaccine versus placebo. Receptors were obtained from a person between 18 and 65 years old who received the Ad26.COV2.S COVID-19 vaccine or a placebo.

V and J are TRBV10-3 and TRBJ2-7, with 7 bases aligning to TRBD1. The V gene end was trimmed by 5 bases and the J gene end by 3 bases; junction bases not matched to a gene: 7. The CDR3 loop spans 14 amino acids. Germline V gene data show CDR1 as ENHRY and CDR2 as SYGVKD. CDR3 sequence reads: CAISSTGLGYEQYF. In DNA form, the CDR3 reads TGTGCCATCAGTTCGACAGGGTTAGGCTACGAGCAGTACTTC.

A single count supports this clone. V gene TRBV4-3 combines with J gene TRBJ2-7, with D uncertain. The V end was cut by 2 bases, the J end by 6 bases, with 11 bases between. Germline lookup yields CDR1 LGHNA and CDR2 YSLEER. The CDR3 spans 13 residues. This chain's CDR3 is CASSQLGLTEQYF. DNA for the CDR3: TGCGCCAGCAGCCAATTAGGTCTAACCGAGCAGTACTTC.

V is TRBV27 and J is TRBJ1-1; the match to TRBD1 covers 10 bases. Germline CDR1 and CDR2: MNHEY and SMNVEV (reference sequence). The CDR3 contains 14 residues. The V and J ends lost 4 bases and 11 bases, in that order; junction bases with no gene match: 10. The CDR3 sequence is CASSSPDRGKEAFF. CDR3 DNA sequence: TGTGCCAGCAGTTCCCCGGACAGGGGGAAAGAGGCTTTCTTT.

This chain uses TRBV5-1 with TRBJ2-7; 7 nucleotides agree with TRBD1. CDR3 length equals 17 residues. The trim removed 5 bases at V and 3 bases at J, leaving 17 bases unmatched. Per the germline V gene, CDR1 is SGHRS and CDR2 is YFSETQ. In nucleotides, the CDR3 is TGCGCCAGCAGTTCCGGGACAGCTTCTTTTCGGGGCTACGAGCAGTACTTC. Translating gives CASSSGTASFRGYEQYF.

The chain is built from TRBV21-1 and TRBJ2-3; the table's TRBD2 call for D was not verified on the DNA. TRBV21-1 is listed as a pseudogene. This CDR3 spans 13 amino acids. CDR3 nucleotide sequence: TGTGCCAGCTCCTCGCGGTGCACAGATACGCAGTATTTT. Translation gives CASSSRCTDTQYF.

The rearrangement links TRBV7-9 to TRBJ1-2; D unresolved. Germline V gene lookup returns CDR1 SEHNR and CDR2 FQNEAQ (reference sequence). CDR3 length equals 14 residues. V was pared by 7 bases and J by 1 base, with 13 bases between. The CDR3, as DNA: TGTGCCAGCACCCCACCGCCTGTTAACTATGGCTACACCTTC. It specifies CASTPPPVNYGYTF.

This chain uses TRBV5-1 with TRBJ1-2, with no clear D. With 5 bases removed from V and 4 bases from J, the gap between germline ends came to 12 bases. Germline values: CDR1 SGHRS, CDR2 YFSETQ. The CDR3 is 13 amino acids. The CDR3 loop reads CASRAEASYGYTF. In DNA, the CDR3 is TGCGCCAGCAGGGCGGAGGCCTCCTATGGCTACACCTTC.

This clone was counted once. The chain joins TRBV30 to TRBJ1-4, with TRBD1 as a possible D gene (5 bases). The CDR3 extends over 13 amino acids. Germline V gene sequence: CDR1 GTSNPN, CDR2 SVGIG (reference sequence). Trimming pared 3 bases from V and 4 bases from J, leaving 9 bases between. CDR3 nucleotides: TGTGCCTGGAGGGGACTCTTTAATGAAAAACTGTTTTTT. The encoded protein is CAWRGLFNEKLFF.

This chain joins TRBV5-1 and TRBJ2-1, with D perhaps TRBD1 (7 bases). The CDR3 sequence is 14 residues long. The V gene lost 1 base and the J gene lost 8 bases, with 13 bases spanning the gap. In germline, CDR1 is SGHRS, CDR2 YFSETQ. This CDR3 is CASSLQGGEYEQFF. CDR3 nucleotides: TGCGCCAGCAGCTTGCAGGGGGGAGAATATGAGCAGTTCTTC.

The CDR3 DNA follows: TGTGCCAGCAGTGATTTGGGCAATCAGCCCCAGCATTTT. The encoded protein is CASSDLGNQPQHF. The V call is TRBV2, the J call TRBJ1-5; D is undetermined. CDR3 length equals 13 residues. V dropped 3 bases and J dropped 2 bases, with 5 bases sitting between them. Germline V gene lookup returns CDR1 SNHLY and CDR2 FYNNEI. The full variable domain, with the rest looked up from reference TRBV2 and TRBJ1-5, is EPEVTQTPSHQVTQMGQEVILRCVPISNHLYFYWYRQILGQKVEFLVSFYNNEISEKSEIFDDQFSVERPDGSNFTLKIRSTKLEDSAMYFCASSDLGNQPQHFGDGTRLSIL.

The rearrangement joins TRBV5-6 to TRBJ2-1; a possible D gene is TRBD1 (6 bases). V shed 4 bases and J shed 0 bases, with 8 bases lying between them. Germline assignment: CDR1 SGHDT and CDR2 YYEEEE. There are 14 residues in the CDR3. The CDR3 sequence: CASSGGSSYNEQFF. CDR3 nucleotides: TGTGCCAGCAGCGGGGGCAGCTCCTACAATGAGCAGTTCTTC.

The CDR3 nucleotides read TGTGCCAGCAGCTTGTTCGAGGGAGTTACCACAGATACGCAGTATTTT. It specifies CASSLFEGVTTDTQYF. The V and J genes are TRBV5-5 and TRBJ2-3; tentatively, D is TRBD2 (5 bases). Germline loops: CDR1 SGHKS, CDR2 YYEKEE (reference sequence). This CDR3 has 16 amino acids. Trimming removed 1 base from V and 2 bases from J, with 14 bases in between.

This clone was observed a few times. The rearrangement links TRBV19 to TRBJ2-2; D remains unclear. Germline V gives CDR1 LNHDA, CDR2 SQIVND (reference sequence). The CDR3 length is 15 residues. Trimming removed 5 bases from V and 5 bases from J, with 15 bases in between. CDR3 residues: CASSSDGLVTGELFF. CDR3 nucleotides: TGTGCCAGTAGTTCGGACGGGTTGGTTACCGGGGAGCTGTTTTTT.

The chain couples TRBV24-1 to TRBJ2-5; D not resolved. Trimming pared 4 bases from V and 5 bases from J, leaving 13 bases between. This CDR3 comprises 14 residues. The germline gives CDR1 KGHDR, CDR2 SFDVKD. The CDR3 nucleotides are TGTGCCACCAGTGAGCCTGGGCCTAAGGAGACCCAGTACTTC. Translated, it gives CATSEPGPKETQYF.

The chain uses TRBV13 and TRBJ2-2; no firm D call. The V gene lost 5 bases and the J gene lost 2 bases, with 15 bases spanning the gap. This CDR3 has 16 amino acids. Germline assignment: CDR1 PRHDT and CDR2 FYEKMQ (reference sequence). In nucleotides, the CDR3 is TGTGCCAGCAGCACCCGGACGGCCCCAAACACCGGGGAGCTGTTTTTT. Amino acids: CASSTRTAPNTGELFF.

This chain uses TRBV5-6 with TRBJ1-1, with D tentatively TRBD1 (6 bases). This CDR3 region has 16 residues. V lost 0 bases and J lost 4, with 16 bases in between. CDR1 and CDR2 from the germline V gene are SGHDT and YYEEEE. The CDR3 nucleotides read TGTGCCAGCAGCTTGGAAAACGGGGGCAAGGCCACTGAAGCTTTCTTT. Its protein product is CASSLENGGKATEAFF.

The chain joins TRBV5-1 to TRBJ2-1; 11 nucleotides agree with TRBD2. After removal of 4 bases from V and 6 bases from J, the junction contained 6 bases not matched to a gene. The germline V gene encodes CDR1 SGHRS and CDR2 YFSETQ. The CDR3 consists of 15 residues. CDR3 nucleotides: TGCGCCAGCAGCGGGGGGACTAGCGGAGGCAATGAGCAGTTCTTC. The encoded protein is CASSGGTSGGNEQFF.

In DNA form, the CDR3 reads TGTGCCAGCAGTTCTAGAACCCCCTCCTACAATGAGCAGTTCTTC. It translates to CASSSRTPSYNEQFF. The chain uses TRBV11-2 and TRBJ2-1; D unclear. The CDR3 is made up of 15 amino acids. Germline loops: CDR1 SGHAT, CDR2 FQNNGV. Deletions cut 6 bases from V and 0 bases from J, with 12 bases between.

The J gene is TRBJ2-7, the V gene TRBV28, with 8 bases identical to TRBD2. Germline CDR1 MDHEN, CDR2 SYDVKM. The CDR3 runs to 14 residues. Unmatched junction bases numbered 7, after V lost 7 bases and J lost 2 bases. The CDR3 loop reads CASTYGGRTYEQYF. CDR3 bases: TGTGCCAGCACATATGGCGGGAGGACCTACGAGCAGTACTTC.

V usage is TRBV28 and J usage is TRBJ1-2, with D perhaps matching TRBD1 (5 bases). The CDR3 loop spans 15 amino acids. CDR1 and CDR2 (germline): MDHEN, SYDVKM. Trimming shortened V by 4 bases and J by 3 bases, and 15 bases separated the two germline ends. CDR3 loop: CASSSPRGGDYGYTF. DNA for the CDR3: TGTGCCAGCAGTTCCCCCCGGGGGGGGGACTATGGCTACACCTTC.

This chain uses TRBV6-5 with TRBJ2-2; TRBD2 agrees at 10 bases. V lost 8 bases, J lost 7 bases, and 10 bases stayed unmatched. Germline V gene data show CDR1 as MNHEY and CDR2 as SVGAGI. The CDR3 length is 15 residues. The DNA of the CDR3 is TGTGCCAGCCGGATAGCGGGAGGCCTAAGCGGGGAGCTGTTTTTT. Its protein product is CASRIAGGLSGELFF.

This sequence joins TRBV24-1 and TRBJ2-7, with D perhaps assigned TRBD1 or TRBD2 (5 bases each). The CDR3 spans 13 residues. Germline V lookup: CDR1 KGHDR, CDR2 SFDVKD. The ends were cut back, 9 bases at V and 5 bases at J, with 16 bases in the middle. The CDR3 protein is CATQRGRGHEQYF. CDR3 DNA sequence: TGTGCCACCCAGAGGGGAAGGGGCCACGAGCAGTACTTC.